Sequencing of this TCR beta chain was carried out in a study of cytomegalovirus exposure and HLA in healthy donors. Overall study results and limits: TRBV6-2, TRBV6-3 and some other V segments were excluded as indistinguishable. One variant, a missense change in DCLRE1C, was linked in a later analysis to TCR beta V- and J-gene trimming.

Amplification used 60 Vbeta primers and 13 Jbeta primers. Sequenced by immunoSEQ multiplex PCR; TCRdb stores in-frame clones only, minus some. Its listing shows 200,000 or so clones. V lost 8 bases, J lost 1 base, and 18 bases lay in between. The CDR3 sequence is 15 residues long. Germline V gene data show CDR1 as GTSNPN and CDR2 as SVGIG (reference sequence). Regarding this clone: Antigen specificity is unknown.

Sequenced sample: PBMCs. The source is a boy aged 5-17 years in good health and CMV-seronegative. V gene TRBV30 combines with J gene TRBJ1-5; a possible D gene is TRBD1 (5 bases). CDR3 bases: TGTGCCCTCAACCCCCAGGGTATGAGCAATCAGCCCCAGCATTTT. It translates to CALNPQGMSNQPQHF.